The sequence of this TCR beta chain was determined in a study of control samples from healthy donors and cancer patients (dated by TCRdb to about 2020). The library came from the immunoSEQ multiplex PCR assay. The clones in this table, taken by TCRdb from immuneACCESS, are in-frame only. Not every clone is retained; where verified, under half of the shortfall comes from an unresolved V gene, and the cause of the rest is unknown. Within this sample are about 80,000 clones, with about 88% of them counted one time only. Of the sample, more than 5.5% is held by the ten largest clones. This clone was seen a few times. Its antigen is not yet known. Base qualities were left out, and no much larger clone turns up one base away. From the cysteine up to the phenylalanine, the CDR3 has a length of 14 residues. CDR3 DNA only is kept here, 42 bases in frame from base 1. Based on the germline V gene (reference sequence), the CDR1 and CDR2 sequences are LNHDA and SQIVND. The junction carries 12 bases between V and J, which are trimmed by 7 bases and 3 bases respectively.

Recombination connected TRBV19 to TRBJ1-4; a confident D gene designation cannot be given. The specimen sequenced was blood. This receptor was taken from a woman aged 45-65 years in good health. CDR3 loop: CASTSPNPNEKLFF. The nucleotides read TGTGCCAGTACTTCGCCCAATCCTAATGAAAAACTGTTTTTT.